The clone carrying this T cell receptor (beta chain) was observed at least ten times. Its target is not known. Flow cytometry had shown expanded CD8+CD57+ cells in the patients chosen for sequencing. Severe acquired aplastic anemia affected all patients. Patients had not yet gotten any therapy when their blood was taken for sampling. CDR3 and TCR beta VDJ profiling relied on a genomic DNA template. TCRdb reanalysed the reads using MiXCR and keeps one entry per CDR3 protein. The sample yields just over 150,000 distinct CDR3 sequences, less than 50% seen once. The sample originates from a study of CD8+CD57+ T cells in acquired aplastic anemia. General observations from the study: Patients and healthy controls showed no significant CD8+ Simpson's diversity difference.

Sequencing was done on a sample of sorted CD4+, CD8+, or CD8+CD57+ T cells (not recorded which) from PBMCs. This sequence originates from a human donor with aplastic anemia.

The CDR3 coding sequence is TGTGCCAGCAGCTTAGCAGGGTATAGCTCCTACGAGCAGTACTTC. Translation: CASSLAGYSSYEQYF. The chain recombines TRBV7-9 with TRBJ2-7, with D unresolved. The V gene's germline CDR1 is SEHNR and CDR2 FQNEAQ (reference sequence). With 0 bases removed from V and 0 bases from J, the gap between germline ends came to 9 bases. This CDR3 spans 15 amino acids. The complete variable domain, with remaining parts taken from reference TRBV7-9 and TRBJ2-7, reads DTGVSQNPRHKITKRGQNVTFRCDPISEHNRLYWYRQTLGQGPEFLTYFQNEAQLEKSRLLSDRFSAERPKGSFSTLEIQRTEQGDSAMYLCASSLAGYSSYEQYFGPGTRLTVT.